The 5 T cell receptor beta chains below were found in one sample sequenced in a study of blood T cells in healthy people across ages. Sample-barcoded 5' priming and a J-beta primer mix drove a second PCR of roughly 7 to 11 cycles. TCRdb called the 5' RACE reads again in MiXCR, with one record for every CDR3 protein. This sample has 920,000 or so distinct CDR3 sequences, with 40% to 45% found just once. The sample comprised blood. The source is a woman in her sixties or seventies in good health.

This clonotype has only a few counts. The chain has TRBV28 and TRBJ2-7, with 11 nucleotides matching TRBD2. The trim removed 6 bases at V and 0 bases at J, leaving 4 bases unmatched. Germline assignment: CDR1 MDHEN and CDR2 SYDVKM. The CDR3 is 15 amino acids. The CDR3 nucleotides are TGTGCCAGCAGGTCTAGCGGGAGGAGCTCCTACGAGCAGTACTTC. Translating gives CASRSSGRSSYEQYF.

This clonotype was detected only once. The CDR3 sequence: CSVRDPGTPIQETQYF. CDR3 sequence (DNA): TGCAGCGTTCGAGATCCGGGAACCCCTATACAAGAGACCCAGTACTTC. The rearrangement joins TRBV29-1 to TRBJ2-5; possibly TRBD2 for D (5 bases). The V end was cut by 5 bases, the J end by 2 bases, with 21 bases between. The V gene's germline CDR1 is SQVTM and CDR2 ANQGSEA. The CDR3 is 16 residues long.

The rearrangement links TRBV4-2 to TRBJ1-6; 8 nucleotides line up with TRBD1. The trim removed 4 bases at V and 6 bases at J, leaving 8 bases unmatched. The length of the CDR3 is 16 residues. CDR1 is LGHNA and CDR2 is YNFKEQ in the germline V gene. CDR3 bases: TGTGCCAGCAGCCCCTCTCAGACAGGGGTTAATTCACCCCTCCACTTT. Translated, it gives CASSPSQTGVNSPLHF.

J is TRBJ2-7 and V is TRBV29-1; maybe TRBD2 (5 bases). The CDR3 is made up of 13 amino acids. Trimming stripped 3 bases from V and 7 bases from J, with 16 bases between. Germline V gives CDR1 SQVTM, CDR2 ANQGSEA. In DNA form, the CDR3 reads TGCAGCGTTGACAGACTAATCTACAATGAGCAGTACTTC. Amino acid sequence: CSVDRLIYNEQYF.

This chain's CDR3 is CAWSTGIEQYF. The CDR3 bases are TGTGCCTGGAGTACGGGGATCGAGCAGTACTTC. This chain connects TRBV30 to TRBJ2-5; TRBD2 is a possible D gene (5 bases). TRBJ2-7 explains the end of the DNA better; the J call may be wrong. In germline, CDR1 is GTSNPN, CDR2 SVGIG (reference sequence). The CDR3 is 11 amino acids.